The present T cell receptor (beta chain) was sequenced within a study of cytomegalovirus exposure and HLA in healthy donors. Study summary: In terms of ancestry, the Caucasian-associated cluster contained around four fifths of the approximately 430 genotyped donors.

Donors consisted of healthy bone marrow donors. In the PCR, 60 Vbeta and 13 Jbeta primers were used. Sequencing was performed with immunoSEQ multiplex PCR; in TCRdb, only in-frame clones are kept and a portion is missing. This sample has about 140,000 clones, with 80% found just once. Only one count was recorded for this clone. Its antigen is currently unknown. Whole-study findings and limits: The study listed roughly 160 cytomegalovirus-associated TCR beta chains. A later analysis reportedly identified an Asian-associated ancestry cluster as carrying fewer N-insertions than the approximately 670-donor mean.

Losses at the gene ends were 4 bases for V and 2 bases for J; bases not matched to a gene: 10. Germline V lookup: CDR1 SGDLS, CDR2 YYNGEE. The CDR3 consists of 19 residues. Material: PBMCs. The genes are TRBV9 and TRBJ1-6, with 12 bases fitting TRBD1. The clonotype comes from a man between 45 and 60 years old in good health and CMV-seronegative. The CDR3 DNA reads as TGTGCCAGCAGCCCGAGTCCGGGACAGGGGGCCACCTATAATTCACCCCTCCACTTT. Residues: CASSPSPGQGATYNSPLHF.